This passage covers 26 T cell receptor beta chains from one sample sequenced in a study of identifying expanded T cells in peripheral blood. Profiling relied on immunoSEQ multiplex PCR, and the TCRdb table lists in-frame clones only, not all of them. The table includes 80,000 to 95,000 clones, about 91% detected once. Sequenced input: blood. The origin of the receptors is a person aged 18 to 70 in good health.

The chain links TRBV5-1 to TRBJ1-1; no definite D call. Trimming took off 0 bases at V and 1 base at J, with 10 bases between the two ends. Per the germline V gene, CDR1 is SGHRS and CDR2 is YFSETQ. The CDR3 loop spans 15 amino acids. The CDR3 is CASSLEGISNTEAFF. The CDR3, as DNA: TGCGCCAGCAGCTTGGAGGGAATCTCGAACACTGAAGCTTTCTTT.

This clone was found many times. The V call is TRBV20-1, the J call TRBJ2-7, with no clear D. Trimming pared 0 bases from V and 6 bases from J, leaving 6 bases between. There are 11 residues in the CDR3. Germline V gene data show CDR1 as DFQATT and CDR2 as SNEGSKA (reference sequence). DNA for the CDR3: TGCAGTGCTAGAGAGGTCCGCGAGCAGTACTTC. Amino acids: CSAREVREQYF.

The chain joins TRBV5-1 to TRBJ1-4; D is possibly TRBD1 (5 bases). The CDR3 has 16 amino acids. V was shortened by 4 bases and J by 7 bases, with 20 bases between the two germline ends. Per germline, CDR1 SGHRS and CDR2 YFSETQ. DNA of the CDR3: TGCGCCAGCAGCCCCGAGGCAGGGAGCCTAGGTGAAAAACTGTTTTTT. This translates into CASSPEAGSLGEKLFF. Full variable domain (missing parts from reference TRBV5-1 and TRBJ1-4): KAGVTQTPRYLIKTRGQQVTLSCSPISGHRSVSWYQQTPGQGLQFLFEYFSETQRNKGNFPGRFSGRQFSNSRSEMNVSTLELGDSALYLCASSPEAGSLGEKLFFGSGTQLSVL.

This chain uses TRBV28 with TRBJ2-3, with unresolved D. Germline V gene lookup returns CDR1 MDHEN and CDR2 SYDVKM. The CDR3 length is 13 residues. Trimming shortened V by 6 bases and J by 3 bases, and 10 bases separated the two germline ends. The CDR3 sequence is CASSWTGTDTQYF. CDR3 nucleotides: TGTGCCAGCAGCTGGACCGGGACAGATACGCAGTATTTT. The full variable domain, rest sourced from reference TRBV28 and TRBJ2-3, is DVKVTQSSRYLVKRTGEKVFLECVQDMDHENMFWYRQDPGLGLRLIYFSYDVKMKEKGDIPEGYSVSREKKERFSLILESASTNQTSMYLCASSWTGTDTQYFGPGTRLTVL.

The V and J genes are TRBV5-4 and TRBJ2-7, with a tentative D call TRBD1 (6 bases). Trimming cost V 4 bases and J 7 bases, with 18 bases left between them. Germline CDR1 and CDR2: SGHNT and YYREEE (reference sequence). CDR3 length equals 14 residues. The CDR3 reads CASSPGTRPREQYF. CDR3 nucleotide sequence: TGTGCCAGCAGCCCTGGGACAAGACCACGGGAGCAGTACTTC.

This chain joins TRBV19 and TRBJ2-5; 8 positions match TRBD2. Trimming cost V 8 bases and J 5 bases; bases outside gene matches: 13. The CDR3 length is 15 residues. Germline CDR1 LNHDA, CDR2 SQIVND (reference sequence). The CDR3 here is CASSRPGLGQETQYF. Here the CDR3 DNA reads TGTGCCAGTTCCCGCCCGGGACTAGGGCAGGAGACCCAGTACTTC.

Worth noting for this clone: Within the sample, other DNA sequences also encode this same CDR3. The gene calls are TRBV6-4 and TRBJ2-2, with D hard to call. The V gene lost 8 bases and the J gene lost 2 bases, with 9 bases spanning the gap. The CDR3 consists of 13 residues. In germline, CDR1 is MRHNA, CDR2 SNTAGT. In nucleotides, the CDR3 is TGTGCCAGCTCGGCAGGTAACACCGGGGAGCTGTTTTTT. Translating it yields CASSAGNTGELFF.

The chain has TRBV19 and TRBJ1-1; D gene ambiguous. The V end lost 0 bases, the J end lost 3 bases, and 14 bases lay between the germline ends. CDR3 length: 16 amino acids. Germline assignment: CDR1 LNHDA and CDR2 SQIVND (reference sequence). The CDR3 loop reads CASSIDRNALDTEAFF. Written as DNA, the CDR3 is TGTGCCAGTAGTATAGATAGGAACGCGTTGGACACTGAAGCTTTCTTT.

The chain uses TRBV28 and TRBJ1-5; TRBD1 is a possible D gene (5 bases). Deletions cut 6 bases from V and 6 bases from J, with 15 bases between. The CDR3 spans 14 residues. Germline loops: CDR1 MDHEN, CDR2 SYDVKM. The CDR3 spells CASSTGGGGQPQHF. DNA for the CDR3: TGTGCCAGCAGCACTGGGGGTGGGGGTCAGCCCCAGCATTTT.

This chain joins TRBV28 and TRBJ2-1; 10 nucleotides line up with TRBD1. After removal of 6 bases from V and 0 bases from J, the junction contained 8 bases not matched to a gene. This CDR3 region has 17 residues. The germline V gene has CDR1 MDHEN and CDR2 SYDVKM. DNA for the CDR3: TGTGCCAGCAGAGAGGACAGGGGGATAAACTCCTACAATGAGCAGTTCTTC. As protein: CASREDRGINSYNEQFF.

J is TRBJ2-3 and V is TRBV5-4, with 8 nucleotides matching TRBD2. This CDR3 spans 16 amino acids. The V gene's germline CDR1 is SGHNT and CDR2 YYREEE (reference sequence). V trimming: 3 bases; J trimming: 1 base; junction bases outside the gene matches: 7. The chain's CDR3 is CASSSPSGQRTDTQYF. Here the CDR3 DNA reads TGTGCCAGCAGCTCGCCTAGCGGGCAACGCACAGATACGCAGTATTTT.

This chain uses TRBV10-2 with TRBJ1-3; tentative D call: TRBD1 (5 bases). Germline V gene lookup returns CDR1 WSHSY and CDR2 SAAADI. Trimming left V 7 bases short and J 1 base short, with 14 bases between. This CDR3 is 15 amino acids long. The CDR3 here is CASKAGRISGNTIYF. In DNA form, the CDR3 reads TGCGCCAGCAAGGCAGGGAGAATTTCTGGAAACACCATATATTTT.

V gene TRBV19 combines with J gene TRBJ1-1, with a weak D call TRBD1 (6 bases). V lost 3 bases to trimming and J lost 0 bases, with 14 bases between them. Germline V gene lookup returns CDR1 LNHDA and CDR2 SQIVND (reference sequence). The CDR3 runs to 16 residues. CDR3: CASSIGNRAVNTEAFF. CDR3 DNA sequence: TGTGCCAGTAGTATCGGAAACAGGGCCGTGAACACTGAAGCTTTCTTT.

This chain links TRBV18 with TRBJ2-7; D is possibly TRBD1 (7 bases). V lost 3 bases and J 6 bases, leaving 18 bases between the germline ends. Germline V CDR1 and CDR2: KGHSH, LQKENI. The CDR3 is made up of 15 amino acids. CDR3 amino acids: CASSPAAGGLGEQYF. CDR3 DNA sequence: TGTGCCAGCTCACCTGCGGCAGGGGGGCTCGGCGAGCAGTACTTC.

In DNA form, the CDR3 reads TGTGCCACCAGCAGGAACAGGATGAACACTGAAGCTTTCTTT. Translated, it gives CATSRNRMNTEAFF. The V gene is TRBV15, the J gene TRBJ1-1; tentative D call: TRBD1 (5 bases). Deletions cut 3 bases from V and 0 bases from J, with 8 bases between. Germline-derived CDR1 and CDR2 are LNHNV and YYDKDF (reference sequence). The CDR3 is 14 amino acids. The full variable domain, with the rest looked up from reference TRBV15 and TRBJ1-1, is DAMVIQNPRYQVTQFGKPVTLSCSQTLNHNVMYWYQQKSSQAPKLLFHYYDKDFNNEADTPDNFQSRRPNTSFCFLDIRSPGLGDTAMYLCATSRNRMNTEAFFGQGTRLTVV.

In DNA, the CDR3 is TGTGCCAGCAGCTTTGCGTTGACGGACAGGGGGCGGATGGAAGCTTTCTTT. This gives the protein CASSFALTDRGRMEAFF. This chain joins TRBV12-1 and TRBJ1-1; the table gives TRBD1 as D, unverified against the DNA. TRBV12-1 counts as a pseudogene. This CDR3 region has 17 residues.

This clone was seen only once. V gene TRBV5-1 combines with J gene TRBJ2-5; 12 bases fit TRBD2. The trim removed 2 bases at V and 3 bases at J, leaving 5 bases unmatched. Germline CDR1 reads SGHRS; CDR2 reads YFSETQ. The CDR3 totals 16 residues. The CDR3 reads CASSFSSGGVKETQYF. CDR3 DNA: TGCGCCAGCAGCTTCTCTAGCGGGGGGGTAAAAGAGACCCAGTACTTC.

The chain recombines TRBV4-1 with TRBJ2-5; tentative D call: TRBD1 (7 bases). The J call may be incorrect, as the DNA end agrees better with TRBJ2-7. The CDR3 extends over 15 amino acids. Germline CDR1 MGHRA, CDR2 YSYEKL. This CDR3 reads CASSRGVQGGYEQYF. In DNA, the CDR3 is TGCGCCAGCAGCCGAGGGGTGCAGGGGGGCTACGAGCAGTACTTC.

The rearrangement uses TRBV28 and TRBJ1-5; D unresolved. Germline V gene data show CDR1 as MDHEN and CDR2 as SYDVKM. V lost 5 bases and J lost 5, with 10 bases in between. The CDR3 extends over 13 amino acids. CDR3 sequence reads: CASSRGSHQPQHF. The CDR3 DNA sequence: TGTGCCAGCAGTCGGGGAAGCCATCAGCCCCAGCATTTT. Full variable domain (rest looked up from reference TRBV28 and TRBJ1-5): DVKVTQSSRYLVKRTGEKVFLECVQDMDHENMFWYRQDPGLGLRLIYFSYDVKMKEKGDIPEGYSVSREKKERFSLILESASTNQTSMYLCASSRGSHQPQHFGDGTRLSIL.

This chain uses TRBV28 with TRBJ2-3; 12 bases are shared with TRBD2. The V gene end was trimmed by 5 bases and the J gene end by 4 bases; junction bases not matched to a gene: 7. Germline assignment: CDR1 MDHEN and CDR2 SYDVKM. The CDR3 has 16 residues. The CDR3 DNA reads TGTGCCAGCAGTCCCCCTAGCGGGGGGGCCCCAGATACGCAGTATTTT. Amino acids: CASSPPSGGAPDTQYF.

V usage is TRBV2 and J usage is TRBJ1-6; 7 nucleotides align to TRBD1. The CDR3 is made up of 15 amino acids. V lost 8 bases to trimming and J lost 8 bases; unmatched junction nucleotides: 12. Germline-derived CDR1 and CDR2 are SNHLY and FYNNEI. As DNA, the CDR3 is TGTGCCAGCGGATTAGAGGGACAGAGTGATTCACCCCTCCACTTT. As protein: CASGLEGQSDSPLHF. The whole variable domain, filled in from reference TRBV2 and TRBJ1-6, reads EPEVTQTPSHQVTQMGQEVILRCVPISNHLYFYWYRQILGQKVEFLVSFYNNEISEKSEIFDDQFSVERPDGSNFTLKIRSTKLEDSAMYFCASGLEGQSDSPLHFGNGTRLTVT.

The CDR3 DNA sequence: TGTGCCAGCAGTTTGGGGGTGGGGTACGAGCAGTACTTC. Protein: CASSLGVGYEQYF. V and J are TRBV27 and TRBJ2-7, with D possibly being TRBD1 or TRBD2 (5 bases each). Trimming removed 3 bases at V and 4 bases at J, with 10 bases between. The CDR3 runs 13 residues. Germline loops: CDR1 MNHEY, CDR2 SMNVEV (reference sequence).

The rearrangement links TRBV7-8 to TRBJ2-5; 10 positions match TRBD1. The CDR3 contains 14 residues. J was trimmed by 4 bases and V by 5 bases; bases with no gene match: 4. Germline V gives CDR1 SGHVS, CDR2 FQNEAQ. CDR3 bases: TGTGCCAGCAGCGCGGACAGGGGGAGAGAGACCCAGTACTTC. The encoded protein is CASSADRGRETQYF.

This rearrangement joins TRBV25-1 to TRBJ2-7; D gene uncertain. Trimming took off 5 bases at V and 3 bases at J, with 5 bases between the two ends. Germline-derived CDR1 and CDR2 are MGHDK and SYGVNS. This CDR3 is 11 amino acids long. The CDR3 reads CASSSFYEQYF. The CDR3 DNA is TGTGCCAGCAGTAGTTTCTACGAGCAGTACTTC.

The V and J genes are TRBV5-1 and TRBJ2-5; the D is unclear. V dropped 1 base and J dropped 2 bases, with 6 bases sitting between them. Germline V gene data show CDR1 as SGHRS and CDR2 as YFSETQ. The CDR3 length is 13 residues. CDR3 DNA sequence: TGCGCCAGCAGCTTGACTCATCAAGAGACCCAGTACTTC. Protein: CASSLTHQETQYF.

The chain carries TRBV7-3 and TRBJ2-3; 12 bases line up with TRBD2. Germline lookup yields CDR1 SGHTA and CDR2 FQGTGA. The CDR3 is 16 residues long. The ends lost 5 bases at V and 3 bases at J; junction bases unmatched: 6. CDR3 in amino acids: CASSELAGGGTDTQYF. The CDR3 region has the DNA TGTGCCAGCAGCGAACTAGCGGGGGGTGGGACAGATACGCAGTATTTT.